The source of this T cell receptor beta chain is a study of post-analysis software for immune sequencing data. On this clonotype itself: Its antigen remains unidentified.

CDR3 length: 17 amino acids. Looked up from germline, CDR1 is LGHNA and CDR2 is YSLEER. V dropped 2 bases and J dropped 8; count of bases not matched to a gene: 11. The study, taken as a whole, reports: Controls significantly exceeded multiple sclerosis patients in normalized Chao1 diversity. Under the F measure, samples that were prepared in one batch clustered strongly together. TRBV5-6, TRBV5-1 and TRBV20-1 belonged to a set of about five TRBV segments that were more frequent in patients than controls.

The TCR beta cDNA libraries contained unique molecular identifiers. Yield was 500,000 or so cDNA molecules from approximately 0.95 to 9.8 million T cells. TCRdb re-called the PCR reads through MiXCR, storing one row per CDR3 protein. The table shows 350,000 to 450,000 distinct CDR3 sequences, with about 40% occurring only once. The clonotype comes from a girl aged 2 to 10 with multiple sclerosis. The chain is built from TRBV4-3 and TRBJ2-1; 11 nucleotides match TRBD2. The sequencing sample was made of blood. CDR3 bases: TGCGCCAGCAGCCAAACTAGCGGGGGCCACCGGGTACATGAGCAGTTCTTC. It encodes CASSQTSGGHRVHEQFF.